The 22 T cell receptor beta chains below all came from one sample that was sequenced in a study of CD8 T cells in Susac syndrome. Random hexamers were used to reverse transcribe the RNA input (about 0.45 to 1 ug). Via MiXCR, TCRdb re-called the immunoSEQ multiplex PCR reads, giving one row per CDR3 protein. The sample contains roughly 140,000 distinct CDR3 sequences, about 93% of which appear only once. The sample comprised CD8+ T cells from PBMCs. These receptors all stem from a human donor in good health.

This chain joins TRBV2 and TRBJ2-7, with D possibly TRBD1 on 6 matching bases. V lost 4 bases and J 3 bases, leaving 10 bases between the germline ends. Per germline, CDR1 SNHLY and CDR2 FYNNEI. The CDR3 is 13 amino acids. DNA for the CDR3: TGTGCCAGCAGTGGGGGGCTAATCTACGAGCAGTACTTC. The encoded protein is CASSGGLIYEQYF.

The V and J genes are TRBV2 and TRBJ2-7, with D perhaps assigned TRBD1 or TRBD2 (5 bases each). The CDR3 totals 13 residues. Germline V gene data show CDR1 as SNHLY and CDR2 as FYNNEI. Trimming removed 6 bases at V and 2 bases at J, with 11 bases between. The CDR3 region has the DNA TGTGCCAGCAGGTCCGGGGCCACCTACGAGCAGTACTTC. The encoded protein is CASRSGATYEQYF.

The chain uses TRBV2 and TRBJ2-1; TRBD1 matches 8 bases. Germline trimming cut 6 bases from V and 2 bases from J; bases unmatched to any gene: 3. The CDR3 has 14 amino acids. From germline, CDR1 is SNHLY and CDR2 FYNNEI. The CDR3 protein is CASREQGAYNEQFF. The DNA for the CDR3 is TGTGCCAGCAGGGAACAGGGGGCCTACAATGAGCAGTTCTTC.

This clonotype was seen a single time. This chain connects TRBV6-6 to TRBJ2-1, with TRBD2 identical over 8 bases. Germline V CDR1 and CDR2: MNHNY, SVGAGI (reference sequence). V lost 7 bases and J lost 9; bases outside the gene matches: 11. This CDR3 has 14 residues. The CDR3 coding sequence is TGTGCCAGCAATGGACTCCAGCGGGAGCGTGAGCAGTTCTTC. Translating gives CASNGLQREREQFF.

Here the CDR3 reads CASKPGTTRTQYF. CDR3 sequence (DNA): TGTGCCAGCAAACCCGGAACTACCCGGACCCAGTACTTC. The rearrangement uses TRBV27 and TRBJ2-5; no reliable D call. V lost 7 bases to trimming and J lost 7 bases, with 16 bases between them. CDR1 is MNHEY and CDR2 is SMNVEV in the germline V gene (reference sequence). The CDR3 extends over 13 amino acids.

The chain employs TRBV27 and TRBJ2-3; 9 nucleotides align to TRBD1. CDR1 is MNHEY and CDR2 is SMNVEV in the germline V gene (reference sequence). This CDR3 has 16 residues. V shed 4 bases, J shed 5 bases, and the junction held 10 bases outside the gene matches. The CDR3 DNA sequence: TGTGCCAGCAGTTCTCCTGGGACAGGGATTAAAGATACGCAGTATTTT. As protein: CASSSPGTGIKDTQYF.

The chain has TRBV4-2 and TRBJ1-1; D is perhaps TRBD1 (5 bases). The germline gives CDR1 LGHNA, CDR2 YNFKEQ. Trimming took off 2 bases at V and 1 base at J, with 11 bases between the two ends. The CDR3 runs 15 residues. CDR3 protein: CASSQRLTGNTEAFF. The CDR3 DNA is TGTGCCAGCAGCCAACGGCTTACAGGGAACACTGAAGCTTTCTTT.

This chain links TRBV7-2 with TRBJ2-3; D ambiguous. The germline V gene has CDR1 SGHTA and CDR2 FQGNSA. V was trimmed by 3 bases and J by 2 bases, leaving 0 bases between them. The CDR3 spans 11 residues. DNA for the CDR3: TGTGCCAGCAGCTTCACAGATACGCAGTATTTT. Protein product: CASSFTDTQYF.

The CDR3 sequence is CASSGTGENTEAFF. The CDR3 DNA sequence: TGTGCCAGCAGTGGGACAGGGGAGAACACTGAAGCTTTCTTT. The genes are TRBV12-3 or TRBV12-4 and TRBJ1-1, with 10 bases aligning to TRBD1. The J segment lost 1 base and the V segment lost 5 bases, leaving 1 base of the junction unmatched. This CDR3 contains 14 residues.

CDR3 amino acids: CAWDRGYEQYF. The CDR3 region has the DNA TGTGCCTGGGACAGGGGCTACGAGCAGTACTTC. This chain connects TRBV30 to TRBJ2-7; 8 bases agree with TRBD1. V dropped 5 bases and J dropped 3; count of bases not matched to a gene: 0. CDR1 GTSNPN and CDR2 SVGIG come from the germline V gene (reference sequence). The CDR3 sequence is 11 residues long.

This chain connects TRBV14 to TRBJ1-5; D may be TRBD1 (5 bases). Germline V gene data show CDR1 as SGHDN and CDR2 as FVKESK. The CDR3 has 16 amino acids. Trimming removed 4 bases at V and 2 bases at J, with 15 bases between. CDR3: CASSPGDRIGNQPQHF. The CDR3 DNA follows: TGTGCCAGCAGCCCCGGCGACAGAATAGGCAATCAGCCCCAGCATTTT. The variable domain in full, with the rest retrieved from reference TRBV14 and TRBJ1-5, is EAGVTQFPSHSVIEKGQTVTLRCDPISGHDNLYWYRRVMGKEIKFLLHFVKESKQDESGMPNNRFLAERTGGTYSTLKVQPAELEDSGVYFCASSPGDRIGNQPQHFGDGTRLSIL.

The J gene is TRBJ1-5, the V gene TRBV29-1, with D possibly TRBD1 on 6 matching bases. The CDR3 totals 15 residues. The V end lost 4 bases, the J end lost 0 bases, and 13 bases lay between the germline ends. The germline gives CDR1 SQVTM, CDR2 ANQGSEA. CDR3 loop: CSVVEQGYSNQPQHF. In nucleotides, the CDR3 is TGCAGCGTTGTGGAACAGGGATATAGCAATCAGCCCCAGCATTTT.

The chain is built from TRBV15 and TRBJ2-5; D is undetermined. There are 14 residues in the CDR3. Germline V CDR1 and CDR2: LNHNV, YYDKDF (reference sequence). V lost 0 bases, J lost 1 base, and 6 bases lay in between. Written as DNA, the CDR3 is TGTGCCACCAGCAGAGACACCACCCAAGAGACCCAGTACTTC. This encodes CATSRDTTQETQYF.

The chain carries TRBV15 and TRBJ2-2; D gene unclear. CDR1 is LNHNV, CDR2 YYDKDF, per germline (reference sequence). The CDR3 has 14 residues. Trimming removed 1 base from V and 5 bases from J, with 8 bases in between. CDR3 sequence reads: CATSRAKFTGELFF. CDR3 DNA sequence: TGTGCCACCAGCAGAGCTAAGTTTACCGGGGAGCTGTTTTTT.

The rearrangement links TRBV12-3 or TRBV12-4 to TRBJ2-7; TRBD1 is a possible D gene (5 bases). There are 12 residues in the CDR3. With 8 bases removed from V and 4 bases from J, the gap between germline ends came to 12 bases. The CDR3 coding sequence is TGTGCCAGCTCGAAGGGGAAGTACGAGCAGTACTTC. Its protein is CASSKGKYEQYF.

The rearrangement uses TRBV4-3 and TRBJ2-1, with 12 positions matching TRBD2. The CDR3 has 15 amino acids. V lost 4 bases and J lost 5; bases outside the gene matches: 3. The germline V gene encodes CDR1 LGHNA and CDR2 YSLEER. CDR3 sequence (DNA): TGCGCCAGCAGCCGCCTAGCGGGAGGGAACAATGAGCAGTTCTTC. It yields the protein CASSRLAGGNNEQFF.

The V and J genes are TRBV29-1 and TRBJ2-6; D possibly uses TRBD1 or TRBD2 (6 bases each). Trimming shortened V by 1 base and J by 2 bases, and 9 bases separated the two germline ends. This CDR3 is 15 amino acids long. Germline-derived CDR1 and CDR2 are SQVTM and ANQGSEA. The CDR3 loop reads CSVEGGATGANVLTF. The CDR3 region has the DNA TGCAGCGTTGAAGGGGGGGCGACTGGGGCCAACGTCCTGACTTTC.

The rearrangement uses TRBV7-8 and TRBJ1-2; D may be TRBD1 (5 bases). V gave up 5 bases and J gave up 4 bases, with 11 bases separating them. Germline V lookup: CDR1 SGHVS, CDR2 FQNEAQ. The CDR3 loop spans 13 amino acids. The CDR3 here is CASSHGTGYGYTF. The CDR3 region has the DNA TGTGCCAGCAGCCACGGGACGGGCTATGGCTACACCTTC.

The V gene is TRBV7-9, the J gene TRBJ2-5, with 7 bases that match TRBD1. Germline CDR1 is SEHNR and CDR2 is FQNEAQ (reference sequence). V dropped 7 bases and J dropped 1; count of bases not matched to a gene: 3. The CDR3 length is 13 residues. This chain's CDR3 is CASTDRSQETQYF. The CDR3 DNA is TGTGCCAGCACGGACAGGAGCCAAGAGACCCAGTACTTC.

This clonotype has just one count. The genes are TRBV13 and TRBJ2-7, with 11 positions matching TRBD2. Germline V gene lookup returns CDR1 PRHDT and CDR2 FYEKMQ (reference sequence). CDR3 length: 14 residues. V was pared by 6 bases and J by 3 bases, with 4 bases of the junction left unmatched. The CDR3 sequence: CASRAGTSGYEQYF. CDR3 nucleotide sequence: TGTGCCAGCAGGGCCGGGACTAGCGGCTACGAGCAGTACTTC.

This rearrangement joins TRBV13 to TRBJ1-1; 8 nucleotides agree with TRBD1. Germline-derived CDR1 and CDR2 are PRHDT and FYEKMQ (reference sequence). The CDR3 loop spans 14 amino acids. V was clipped by 7 bases and J by 1 base; unmatched bases: 5. CDR3 in amino acids: CASTYGTGNTEAFF. The CDR3 coding sequence is TGTGCCAGCACCTACGGGACAGGGAACACTGAAGCTTTCTTT. Together with reference TRBV13 and TRBJ1-1, the CDR3 gives the full variable domain: AAGVIQSPRHLIKEKRETATLKCYPIPRHDTVYWYQQGPGQDPQFLISFYEKMQSDKGSIPDRFSAQQFSDYHSELNMSSLELGDSALYFCASTYGTGNTEAFFGQGTRLTVV.

This clonotype has just a few counts. The V gene is TRBV4-2, the J gene TRBJ2-1; D tentatively reads TRBD1 or TRBD2 (5 bases each). This CDR3 is 12 amino acids long. The germline V gene has CDR1 LGHNA and CDR2 YNFKEQ. Between the trimmed V and J ends, which lost 6 bases and 8 bases, there was a span of 11 bases. Here the CDR3 reads CASSEVGDEQFF. Here the CDR3 DNA reads TGTGCCAGCAGTGAAGTGGGGGATGAGCAGTTCTTC.